This T cell receptor beta chain was retrieved from a study of neurological immune-mediated disorders. Regarding this clonotype: Its antigen remains unidentified. This may arise from a read error, as a much more abundant clone is one base away.

The cDNA was generated through 5'RACE incorporating 10-nucleotide random UMIs. Sequencing runs each generated in excess of 190 million TCR-beta sequences derived from 15-18 subjects. MiXCR, run by TCRdb on the 5' RACE reads, gives a single entry per CDR3 protein. The sample consists of over 90,000 distinct CDR3 sequences, about a tenth of them appearing once. Study outcomes and limitations: Patients with HTLV-1-associated myelopathy had the highest level of TCR clonal expansion, whereas patients with multiple sclerosis had the lowest level, falling beneath the level found in healthy controls.

The time point was: longitudinal time-point 3. The CDR3 extends over 14 amino acids. From germline, CDR1 is SGHTA and CDR2 FQGNSA. The V gene lost 4 bases and the J gene lost 10 bases, with 17 bases spanning the gap. The rearrangement links TRBV7-2 to TRBJ2-1; possible D gene TRBD2, 7 bases. Sequenced material: PBMCs. The TCR was taken from a female donor with HTLV-1-associated myelopathy (HAM/TSP). CDR3 amino acids: CASSSWGGLREQFF. Written as DNA, the CDR3 is TGTGCCAGCAGCTCCTGGGGGGGGCTCAGGGAGCAGTTCTTC.